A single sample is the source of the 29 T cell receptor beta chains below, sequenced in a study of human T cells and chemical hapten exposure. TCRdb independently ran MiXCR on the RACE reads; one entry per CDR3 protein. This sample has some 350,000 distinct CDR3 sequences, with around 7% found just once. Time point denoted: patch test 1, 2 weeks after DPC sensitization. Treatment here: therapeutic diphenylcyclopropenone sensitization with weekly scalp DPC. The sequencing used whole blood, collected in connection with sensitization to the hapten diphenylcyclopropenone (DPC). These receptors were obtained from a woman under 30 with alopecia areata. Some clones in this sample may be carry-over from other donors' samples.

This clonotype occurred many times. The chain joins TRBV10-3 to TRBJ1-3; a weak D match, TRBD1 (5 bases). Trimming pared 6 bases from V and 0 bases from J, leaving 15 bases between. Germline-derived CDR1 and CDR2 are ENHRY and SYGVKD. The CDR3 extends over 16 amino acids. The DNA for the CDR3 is TGTGCCATCAGACCCGGGACCCTGAGCTCTGGAAACACCATATATTTT. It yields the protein CAIRPGTLSSGNTIYF.

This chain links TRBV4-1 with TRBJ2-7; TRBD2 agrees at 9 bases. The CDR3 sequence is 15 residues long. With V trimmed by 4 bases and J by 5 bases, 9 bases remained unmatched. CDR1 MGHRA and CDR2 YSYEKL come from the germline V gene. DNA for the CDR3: TGCGCCAGCAGCCTAATAGCGGGGGAGGGGGACGAGCAGTACTTC. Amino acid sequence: CASSLIAGEGDEQYF.

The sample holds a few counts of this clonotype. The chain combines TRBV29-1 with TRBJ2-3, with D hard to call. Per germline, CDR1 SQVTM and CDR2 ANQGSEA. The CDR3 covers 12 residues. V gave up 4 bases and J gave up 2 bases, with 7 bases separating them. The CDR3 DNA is TGCAGCGTTGTTAAGGCCACAGATACGCAGTATTTT. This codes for CSVVKATDTQYF.

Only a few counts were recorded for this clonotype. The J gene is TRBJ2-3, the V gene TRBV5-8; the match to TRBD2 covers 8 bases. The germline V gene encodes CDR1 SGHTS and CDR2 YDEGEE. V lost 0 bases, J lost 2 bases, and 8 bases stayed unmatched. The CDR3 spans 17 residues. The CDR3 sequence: CASSLAGTSGLTDTQYF. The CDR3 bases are TGTGCCAGCAGCTTGGCCGGAACTAGCGGTCTCACAGATACGCAGTATTTT. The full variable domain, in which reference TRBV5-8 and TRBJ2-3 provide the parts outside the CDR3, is EAGVTQSPTHLIKTRGQQATLRCSPISGHTSVYWYQQALGLGLQFLLWYDEGEERNRGNFPPRFSGRQFPNYSSELNVNALELEDSALYLCASSLAGTSGLTDTQYFGPGTRLTVL.

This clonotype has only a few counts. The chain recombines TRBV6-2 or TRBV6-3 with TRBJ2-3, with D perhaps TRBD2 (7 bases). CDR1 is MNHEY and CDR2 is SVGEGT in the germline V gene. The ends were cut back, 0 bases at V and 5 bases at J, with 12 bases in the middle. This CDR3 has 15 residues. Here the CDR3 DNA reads TGTGCCAGCAGTTACTCCCGGGGGGCGGAAGATACGCAGTATTTT. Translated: CASSYSRGAEDTQYF.

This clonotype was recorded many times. DNA of the CDR3: TGCAGTGCTAGATTCGGAGGCTATAATTCACCCCTCCACTTT. Protein product: CSARFGGYNSPLHF. V is TRBV20-1 and J is TRBJ1-6; D call uncertain. The CDR3 extends over 14 amino acids. Germline CDR1 DFQATT, CDR2 SNEGSKA (reference sequence). V lost 2 bases and J 3 bases, leaving 8 bases between the germline ends.

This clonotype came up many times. Here the CDR3 reads CASSSFQTTNEKLFF. The CDR3 bases are TGTGCCAGCAGCTCGTTTCAGACAACTAATGAAAAACTGTTTTTT. The rearrangement links TRBV7-9 to TRBJ1-4; D unclear. Germline V gene lookup returns CDR1 SEHNR and CDR2 FQNEAQ (reference sequence). CDR3 length equals 15 residues. Trimming cost V 4 bases and J 0 bases, with 9 bases left between them.

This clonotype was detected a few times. The CDR3 loop is CASSLDWAGAFF. In nucleotides, the CDR3 is TGTGCCAGCAGCTTGGATTGGGCCGGGGCTTTCTTT. This chain joins TRBV5-4 and TRBJ1-1, with D hard to call. The germline V gene encodes CDR1 SGHNT and CDR2 YYREEE (reference sequence). This CDR3 has 12 amino acids. V was pared by 0 bases and J by 11 bases, with 11 bases between.

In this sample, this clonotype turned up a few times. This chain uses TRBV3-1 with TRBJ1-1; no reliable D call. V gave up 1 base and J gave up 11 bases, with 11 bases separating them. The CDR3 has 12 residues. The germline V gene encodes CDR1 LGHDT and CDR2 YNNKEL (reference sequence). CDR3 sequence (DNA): TGTGCCAGCAGCCAAGGTCCCGCTACGGCTTTCTTT. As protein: CASSQGPATAFF.

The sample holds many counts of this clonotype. CDR3 nucleotides: TGTGCCAGCTCACCAGCAGACAGTAACTATGGCTACACCTTC. Translated, it gives CASSPADSNYGYTF. The rearrangement joins TRBV18 to TRBJ1-2; TRBD1 might be the D (5 bases). V was clipped by 2 bases and J by 1 base, with 8 bases between them. Per germline, CDR1 KGHSH and CDR2 LQKENI. This CDR3 comprises 14 residues.

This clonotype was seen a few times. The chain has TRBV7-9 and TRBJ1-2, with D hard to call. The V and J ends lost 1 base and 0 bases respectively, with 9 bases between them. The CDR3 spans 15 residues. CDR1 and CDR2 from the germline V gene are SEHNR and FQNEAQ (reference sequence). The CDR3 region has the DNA TGTGCCAGCAGCTTAGATGGACCACCTAACTATGGCTACACCTTC. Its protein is CASSLDGPPNYGYTF.

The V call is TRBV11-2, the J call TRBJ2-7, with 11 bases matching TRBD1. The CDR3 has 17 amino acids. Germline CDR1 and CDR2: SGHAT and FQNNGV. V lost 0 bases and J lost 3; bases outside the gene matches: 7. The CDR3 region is CASSLDHGQGAFYEQYF. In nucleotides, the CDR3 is TGTGCCAGCAGCTTAGATCACGGACAGGGGGCCTTCTACGAGCAGTACTTC.

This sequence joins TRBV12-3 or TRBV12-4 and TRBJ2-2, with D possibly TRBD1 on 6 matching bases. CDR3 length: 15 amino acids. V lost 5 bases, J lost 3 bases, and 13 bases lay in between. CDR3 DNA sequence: TGTGCCAGCAGTCCCCCGGACAGTTACACCGGGGAGCTGTTTTTT. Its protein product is CASSPPDSYTGELFF.

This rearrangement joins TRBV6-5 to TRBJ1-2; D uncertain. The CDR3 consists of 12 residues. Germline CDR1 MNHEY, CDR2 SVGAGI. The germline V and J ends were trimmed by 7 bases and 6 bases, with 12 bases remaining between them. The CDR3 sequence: CASTAGSNGYTF. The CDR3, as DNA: TGTGCCAGCACGGCGGGTTCCAATGGCTACACCTTC.

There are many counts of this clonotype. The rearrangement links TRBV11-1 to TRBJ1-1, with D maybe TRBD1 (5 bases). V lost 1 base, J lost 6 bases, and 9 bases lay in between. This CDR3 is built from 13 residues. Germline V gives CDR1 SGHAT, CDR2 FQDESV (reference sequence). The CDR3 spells CASSLGRVPEAFF. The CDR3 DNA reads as TGTGCCAGCAGCTTAGGCAGGGTTCCTGAAGCTTTCTTT.

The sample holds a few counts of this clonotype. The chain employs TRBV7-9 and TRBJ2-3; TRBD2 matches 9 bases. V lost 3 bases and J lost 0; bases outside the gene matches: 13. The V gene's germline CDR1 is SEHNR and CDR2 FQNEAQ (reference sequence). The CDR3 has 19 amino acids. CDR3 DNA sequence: TGTGCCAGCAGCTTCCCGACCGGAGCGGGGGGCACTAGCACAGATACGCAGTATTTT. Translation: CASSFPTGAGGTSTDTQYF.

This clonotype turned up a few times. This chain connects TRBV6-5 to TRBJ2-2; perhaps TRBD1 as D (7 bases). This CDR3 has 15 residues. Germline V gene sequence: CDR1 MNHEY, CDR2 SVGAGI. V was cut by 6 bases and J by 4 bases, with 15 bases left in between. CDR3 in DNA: TGTGCCAGCAGAGGCGGGACAGCAACCACCGGGGAGCTGTTTTTT. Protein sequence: CASRGGTATTGELFF.

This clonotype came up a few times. This CDR3 is CASSYSSEYGELFF. For the CDR3, the DNA is TGTGCCAGCAGTTACTCGTCGGAGTACGGGGAGCTGTTTTTT. V usage is TRBV6-5 and J usage is TRBJ2-2, with no clear D. This CDR3 spans 14 amino acids. The ends were cut back, 0 bases at V and 7 bases at J, with 9 bases in the middle. The V gene's germline CDR1 is MNHEY and CDR2 SVGAGI.

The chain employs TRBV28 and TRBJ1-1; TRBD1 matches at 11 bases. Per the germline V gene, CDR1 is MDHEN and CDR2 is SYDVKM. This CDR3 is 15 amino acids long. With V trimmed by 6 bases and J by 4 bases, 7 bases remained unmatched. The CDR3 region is CASSGQGAPGTEAFF. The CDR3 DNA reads TGTGCCAGCAGCGGACAGGGGGCGCCTGGCACTGAAGCTTTCTTT.

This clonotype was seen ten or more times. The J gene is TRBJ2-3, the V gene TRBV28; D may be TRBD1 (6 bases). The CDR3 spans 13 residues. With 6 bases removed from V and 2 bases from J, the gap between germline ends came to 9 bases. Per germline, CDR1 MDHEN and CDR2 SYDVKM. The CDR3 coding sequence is TGTGCCAGCAGACAGGGCAACACAGATACGCAGTATTTT. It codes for CASRQGNTDTQYF. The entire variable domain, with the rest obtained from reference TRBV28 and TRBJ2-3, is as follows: DVKVTQSSRYLVKRTGEKVFLECVQDMDHENMFWYRQDPGLGLRLIYFSYDVKMKEKGDIPEGYSVSREKKERFSLILESASTNQTSMYLCASRQGNTDTQYFGPGTRLTVL.

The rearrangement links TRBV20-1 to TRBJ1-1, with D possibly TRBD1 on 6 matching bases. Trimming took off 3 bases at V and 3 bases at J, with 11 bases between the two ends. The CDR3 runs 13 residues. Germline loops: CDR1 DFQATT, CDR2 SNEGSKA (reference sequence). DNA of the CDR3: TGCAGTGCTAGTTACAGGGAGGACACTGAAGCTTTCTTT. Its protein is CSASYREDTEAFF.

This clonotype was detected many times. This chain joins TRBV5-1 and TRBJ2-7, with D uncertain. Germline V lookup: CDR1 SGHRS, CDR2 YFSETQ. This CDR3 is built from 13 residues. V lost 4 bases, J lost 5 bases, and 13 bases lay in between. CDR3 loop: CASSRPGSDEQYF. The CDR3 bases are TGCGCCAGCAGCAGGCCAGGAAGCGACGAGCAGTACTTC.

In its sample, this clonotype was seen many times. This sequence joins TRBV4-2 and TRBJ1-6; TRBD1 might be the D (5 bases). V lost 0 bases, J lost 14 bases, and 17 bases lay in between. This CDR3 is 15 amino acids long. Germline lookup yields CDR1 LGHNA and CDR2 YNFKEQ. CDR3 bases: TGTGCCAGCAGCCAAGAAGTAGGCGAGGGGTCCGCCCTCCACTTT. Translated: CASSQEVGEGSALHF.

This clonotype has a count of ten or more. For the CDR3, the DNA is TGCAGCGCAATCGGGACGCCATCCTACAATGAGCAGTTCTTC. Its translation is CSAIGTPSYNEQFF. This rearrangement joins TRBV29-1 to TRBJ2-1; D tentatively fits TRBD1 or TRBD2 (5 bases each). This CDR3 region has 14 residues. V lost 7 bases, J lost 1 base, and 14 bases lay in between. The V gene's germline CDR1 is SQVTM and CDR2 ANQGSEA.

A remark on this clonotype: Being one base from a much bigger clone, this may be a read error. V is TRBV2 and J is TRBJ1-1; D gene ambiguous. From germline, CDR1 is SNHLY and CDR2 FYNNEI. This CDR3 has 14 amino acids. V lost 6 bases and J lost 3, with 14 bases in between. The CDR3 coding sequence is TGTGCCAGCAGCCCGACACCATGGTACACTGAAGCTTTCTTT. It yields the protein CASSPTPWYTEAFF. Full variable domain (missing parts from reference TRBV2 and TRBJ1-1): EPEVTQTPSHQVTQMGQEVILRCVPISNHLYFYWYRQILGQKVEFLVSFYNNEISEKSEIFDDQFSVERPDGSNFTLKIRSTKLEDSAMYFCASSPTPWYTEAFFGQGTRLTVV.

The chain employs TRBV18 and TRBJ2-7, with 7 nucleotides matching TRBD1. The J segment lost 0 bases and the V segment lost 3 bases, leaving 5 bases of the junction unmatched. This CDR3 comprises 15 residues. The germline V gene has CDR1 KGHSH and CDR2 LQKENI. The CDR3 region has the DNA TGTGCCAGCTCACCGAACCGGGACAGCTCCTACGAGCAGTACTTC. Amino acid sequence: CASSPNRDSSYEQYF.

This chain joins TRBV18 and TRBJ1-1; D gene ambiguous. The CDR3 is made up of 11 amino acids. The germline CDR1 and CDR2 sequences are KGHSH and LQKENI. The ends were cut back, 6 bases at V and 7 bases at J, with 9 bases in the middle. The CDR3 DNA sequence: TGTGCCAGCTCCAATGAGTATGAAGCTTTCTTT. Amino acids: CASSNEYEAFF. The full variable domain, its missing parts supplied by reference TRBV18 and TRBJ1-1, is NAGVMQNPRHLVRRRGQEARLRCSPMKGHSHVYWYRQLPEEGLKFMVYLQKENIIDESGMPKERFSAEFPKEGPSILRIQQVVRGDSAAYFCASSNEYEAFFGQGTRLTVV.

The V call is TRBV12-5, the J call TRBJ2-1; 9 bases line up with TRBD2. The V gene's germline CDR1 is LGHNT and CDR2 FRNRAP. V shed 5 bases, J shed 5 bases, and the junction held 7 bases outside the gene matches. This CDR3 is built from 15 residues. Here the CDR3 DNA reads TGTGCTAGTGGTATCCGGCTAGCGGGGCACAATGAGCAGTTCTTC. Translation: CASGIRLAGHNEQFF.

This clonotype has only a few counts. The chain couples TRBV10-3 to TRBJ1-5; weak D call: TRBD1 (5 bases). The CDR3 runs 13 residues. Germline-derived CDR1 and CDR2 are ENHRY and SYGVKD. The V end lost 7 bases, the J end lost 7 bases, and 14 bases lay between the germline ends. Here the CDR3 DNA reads TGTGCCATCAACCCGCAGCGGGGGCAGCCCCAGCATTTT. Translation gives CAINPQRGQPQHF.